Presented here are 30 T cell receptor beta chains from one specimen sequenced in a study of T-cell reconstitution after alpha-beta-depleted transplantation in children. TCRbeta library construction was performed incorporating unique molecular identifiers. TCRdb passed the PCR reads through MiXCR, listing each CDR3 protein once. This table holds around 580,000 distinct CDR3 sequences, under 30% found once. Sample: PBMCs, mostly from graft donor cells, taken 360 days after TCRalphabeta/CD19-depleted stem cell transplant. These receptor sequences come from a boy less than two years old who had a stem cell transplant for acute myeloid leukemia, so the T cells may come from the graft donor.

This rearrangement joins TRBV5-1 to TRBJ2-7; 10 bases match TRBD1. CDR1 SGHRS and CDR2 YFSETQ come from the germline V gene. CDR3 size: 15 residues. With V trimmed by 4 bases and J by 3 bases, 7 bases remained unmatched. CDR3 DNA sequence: TGCGCCAGCAGCACCGGGACAGGGGCCTTCTACGAGCAGTACGTC. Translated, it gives CASSTGTGAFYEQYV.

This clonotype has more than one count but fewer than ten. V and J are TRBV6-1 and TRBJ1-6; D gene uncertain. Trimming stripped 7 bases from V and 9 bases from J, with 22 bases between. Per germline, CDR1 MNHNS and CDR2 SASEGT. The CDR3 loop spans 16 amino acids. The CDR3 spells CASTLSVGPGRSPLHF. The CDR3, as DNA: TGTGCCAGCACCCTCTCGGTCGGGCCCGGGCGTTCACCCCTCCACTTT.

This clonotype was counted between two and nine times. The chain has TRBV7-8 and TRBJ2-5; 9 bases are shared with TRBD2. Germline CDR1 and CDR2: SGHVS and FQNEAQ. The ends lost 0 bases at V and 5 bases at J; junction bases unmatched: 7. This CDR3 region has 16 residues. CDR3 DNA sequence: TGTGCCAGCAGCTTAGCTCGCGGGGGGGCCAGGGAGACCCAGTACTTC. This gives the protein CASSLARGGARETQYF. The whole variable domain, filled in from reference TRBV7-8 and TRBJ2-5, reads GAGVSQSPRYKVAKRGQDVALRCDPISGHVSLFWYQQALGQGPEFLTYFQNEAQLDKSGLPSDRFFAERPEGSVSTLKIQRTQQEDSAVYLCASSLARGGARETQYFGPGTRLLVL.

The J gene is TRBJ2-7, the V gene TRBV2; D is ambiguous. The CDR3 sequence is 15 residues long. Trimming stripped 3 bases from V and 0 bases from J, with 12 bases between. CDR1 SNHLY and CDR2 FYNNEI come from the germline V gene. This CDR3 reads CASSDGPIVSYEQYV. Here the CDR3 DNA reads TGTGCCAGCAGTGACGGTCCCATTGTCTCCTACGAGCAGTACGTC.

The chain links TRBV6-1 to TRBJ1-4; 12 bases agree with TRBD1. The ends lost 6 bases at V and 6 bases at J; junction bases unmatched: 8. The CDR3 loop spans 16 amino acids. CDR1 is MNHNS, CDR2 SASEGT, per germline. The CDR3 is CASRNRRDRGHEKLFF. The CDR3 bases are TGTGCCAGCAGAAACCGCCGGGACAGGGGGCATGAAAAACTGTTTTTT.

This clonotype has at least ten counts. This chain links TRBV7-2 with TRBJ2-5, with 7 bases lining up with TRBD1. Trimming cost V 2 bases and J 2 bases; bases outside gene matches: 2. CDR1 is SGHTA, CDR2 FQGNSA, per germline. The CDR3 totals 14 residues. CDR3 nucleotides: TGTGCCAGCAGCTTATACAGGGGACAAGAGACCCAGTACTTC. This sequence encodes CASSLYRGQETQYF.

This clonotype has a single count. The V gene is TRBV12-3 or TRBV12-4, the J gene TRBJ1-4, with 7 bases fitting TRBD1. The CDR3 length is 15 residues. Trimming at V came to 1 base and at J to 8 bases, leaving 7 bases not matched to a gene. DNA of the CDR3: TGTGCCAGCAGTTTAGACCGGACAGGCTGGGAAAAACTGTTTTTT. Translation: CASSLDRTGWEKLFF.

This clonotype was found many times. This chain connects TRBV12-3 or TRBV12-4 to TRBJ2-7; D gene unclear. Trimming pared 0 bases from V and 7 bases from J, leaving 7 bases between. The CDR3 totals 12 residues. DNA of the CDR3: TGTGCCAGCAGTTTAGCGTTGCGGGAGCAGTACTTC. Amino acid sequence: CASSLALREQYF.

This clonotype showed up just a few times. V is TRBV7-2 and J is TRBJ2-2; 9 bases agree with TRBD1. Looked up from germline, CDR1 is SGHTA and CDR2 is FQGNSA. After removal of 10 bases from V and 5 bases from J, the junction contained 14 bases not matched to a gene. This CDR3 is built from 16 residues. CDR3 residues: CATMYPGQGRTGELFF. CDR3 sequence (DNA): TGTGCCACCATGTATCCGGGACAGGGACGAACCGGGGAGCTGTTTTTT. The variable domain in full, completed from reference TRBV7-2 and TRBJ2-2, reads GAGVSQSPSNKVTEKGKDVELRCDPISGHTALYWYRQSLGQGLEFLIYFQGNSAPDKSGLPSDRFSAERTGGSVSTLTIQRTQQEDSAVYLCATMYPGQGRTGELFFGEGSRLTVL.

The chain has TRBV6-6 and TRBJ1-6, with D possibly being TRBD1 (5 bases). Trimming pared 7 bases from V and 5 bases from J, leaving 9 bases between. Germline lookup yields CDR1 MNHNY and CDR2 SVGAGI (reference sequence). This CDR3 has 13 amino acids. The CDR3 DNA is TGTGCCAGCAAGGGGATCGATAATTCACCCCTCCACTTT. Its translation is CASKGIDNSPLHF.

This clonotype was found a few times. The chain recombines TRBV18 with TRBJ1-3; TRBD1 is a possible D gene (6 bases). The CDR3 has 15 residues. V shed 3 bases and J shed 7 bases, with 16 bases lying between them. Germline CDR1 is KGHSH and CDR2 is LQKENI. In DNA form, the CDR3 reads TGTGCCAGCTCACCTCTGACAGGACACTCGAACACCATATATTTT. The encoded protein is CASSPLTGHSNTIYF.

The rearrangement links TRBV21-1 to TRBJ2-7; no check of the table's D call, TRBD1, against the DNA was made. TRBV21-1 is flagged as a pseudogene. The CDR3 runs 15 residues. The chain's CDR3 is CASSKEGISSYEQYF. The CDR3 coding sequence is TGTGCCAGCAGCAAAGAGGGGATTAGCTCCTACGAGCAGTACTTC.

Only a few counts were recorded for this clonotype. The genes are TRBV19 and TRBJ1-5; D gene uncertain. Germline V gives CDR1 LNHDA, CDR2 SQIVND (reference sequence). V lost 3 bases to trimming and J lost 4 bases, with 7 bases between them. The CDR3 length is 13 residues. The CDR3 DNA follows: TGTGCCAGTAGTATTGCCGGGAATCAGCCCCAGCATTTT. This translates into CASSIAGNQPQHF.

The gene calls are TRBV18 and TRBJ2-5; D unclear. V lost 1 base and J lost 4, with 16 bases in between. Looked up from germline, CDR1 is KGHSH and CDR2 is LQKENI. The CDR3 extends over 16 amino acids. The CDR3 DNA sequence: TGTGCCAGCTCACCACAAACAGCACCTTCAGGAGAGACCCAGTACTTC. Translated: CASSPQTAPSGETQYF.

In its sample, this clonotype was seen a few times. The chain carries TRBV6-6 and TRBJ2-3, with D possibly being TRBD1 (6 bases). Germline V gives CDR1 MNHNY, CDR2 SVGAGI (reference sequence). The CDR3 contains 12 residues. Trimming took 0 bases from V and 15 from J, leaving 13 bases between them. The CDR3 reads CASSYSGTPFYF. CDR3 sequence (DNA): TGTGCCAGCAGTTACTCCGGGACACCTTTCTATTTT.

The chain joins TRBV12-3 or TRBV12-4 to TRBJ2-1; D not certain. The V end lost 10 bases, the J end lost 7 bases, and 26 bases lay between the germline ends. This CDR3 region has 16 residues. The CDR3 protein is CAISSRRFFEGNEQFF. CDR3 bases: TGTGCCATCTCTTCTAGGAGATTCTTCGAAGGGAATGAGCAGTTCTTC.

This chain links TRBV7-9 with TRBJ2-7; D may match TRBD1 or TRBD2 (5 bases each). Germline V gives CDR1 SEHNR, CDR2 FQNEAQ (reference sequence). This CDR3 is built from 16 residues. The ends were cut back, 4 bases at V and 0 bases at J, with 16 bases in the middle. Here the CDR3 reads CASSSQGWGSSYEQYF. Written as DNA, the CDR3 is TGTGCCAGCAGCTCTCAAGGGTGGGGGAGCTCCTACGAGCAGTACTTC. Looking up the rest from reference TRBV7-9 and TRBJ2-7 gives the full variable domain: DTGVSQNPRHKITKRGQNVTFRCDPISEHNRLYWYRQTLGQGPEFLTYFQNEAQLEKSRLLSDRFSAERPKGSFSTLEIQRTEQGDSAMYLCASSSQGWGSSYEQYFGPGTRLTVT.

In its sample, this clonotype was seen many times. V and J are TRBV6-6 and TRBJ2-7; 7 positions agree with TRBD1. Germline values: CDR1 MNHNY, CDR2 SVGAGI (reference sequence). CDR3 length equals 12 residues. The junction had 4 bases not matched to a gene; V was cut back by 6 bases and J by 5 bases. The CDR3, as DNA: TGTGCCAGCAGCCAAGACAGGGACGAGCAGTACTTC. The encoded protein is CASSQDRDEQYF.

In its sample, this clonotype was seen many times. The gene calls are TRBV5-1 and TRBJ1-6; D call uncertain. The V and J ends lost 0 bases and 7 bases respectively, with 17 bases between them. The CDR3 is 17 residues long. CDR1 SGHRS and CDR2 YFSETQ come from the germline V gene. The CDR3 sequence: CASSLGRAAATNSPLHF. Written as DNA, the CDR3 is TGCGCCAGCAGCTTGGGCCGGGCGGCGGCCACCAATTCACCCCTCCACTTT.

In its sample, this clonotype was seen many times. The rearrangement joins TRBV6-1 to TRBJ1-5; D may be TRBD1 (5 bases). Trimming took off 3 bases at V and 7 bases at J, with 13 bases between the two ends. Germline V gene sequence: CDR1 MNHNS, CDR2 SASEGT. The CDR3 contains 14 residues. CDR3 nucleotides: TGTGCCAGCAGTGACAGGATTTGGGGGCAGCCCCAGCATTTT. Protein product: CASSDRIWGQPQHF.

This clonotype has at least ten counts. CDR3 sequence (DNA): TGTGCCAGCAGCTTCGGACTAGCGCATTACAATGAGCAGTTCTTC. Residues: CASSFGLAHYNEQFF. The V gene is TRBV7-2, the J gene TRBJ2-1, with 9 bases identical to TRBD2. The CDR3 loop spans 15 amino acids. The J segment lost 4 bases and the V segment lost 3 bases, leaving 4 bases of the junction unmatched. The germline CDR1 and CDR2 sequences are SGHTA and FQGNSA. Using reference TRBV7-2 and TRBJ2-1 for the parts outside the CDR3, the full variable domain is GAGVSQSPSNKVTEKGKDVELRCDPISGHTALYWYRQSLGQGLEFLIYFQGNSAPDKSGLPSDRFSAERTGGSVSTLTIQRTQQEDSAVYLCASSFGLAHYNEQFFGPGTRLTVL.

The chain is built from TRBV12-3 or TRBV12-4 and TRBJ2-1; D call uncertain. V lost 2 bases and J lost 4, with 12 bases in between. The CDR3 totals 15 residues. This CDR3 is CASSLNARTYNEQFF. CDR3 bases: TGTGCCAGCAGTTTAAATGCCAGAACTTACAATGAGCAGTTCTTC.

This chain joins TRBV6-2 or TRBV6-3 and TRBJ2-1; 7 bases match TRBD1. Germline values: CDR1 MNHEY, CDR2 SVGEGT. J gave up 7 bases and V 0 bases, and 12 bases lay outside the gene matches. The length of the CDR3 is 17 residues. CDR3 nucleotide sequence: TGTGCCAGCAGTTACTCGAGGGTCAGGGGGAATCGGAATGAGCAGTTCTTC. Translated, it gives CASSYSRVRGNRNEQFF.

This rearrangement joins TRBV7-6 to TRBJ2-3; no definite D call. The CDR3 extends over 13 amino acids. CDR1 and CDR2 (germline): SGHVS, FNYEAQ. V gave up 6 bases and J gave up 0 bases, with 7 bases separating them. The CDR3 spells CASRPTSTDTQYF. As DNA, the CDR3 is TGTGCCAGCAGACCTACTAGCACAGATACGCAGTATTTT. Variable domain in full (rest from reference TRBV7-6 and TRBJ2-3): GAGVSQSPRYKVTKRGQDVALRCDPISGHVSLYWYRQALGQGPEFLTYFNYEAQQDKSGLPNDRFSAERPEGSISTLTIQRTEQRDSAMYRCASRPTSTDTQYFGPGTRLTVL.

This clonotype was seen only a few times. The CDR3 bases are TGTGCCATCAGGGATCAGGACAGTTATCAGCCCCAGCATTTT. Protein product: CAIRDQDSYQPQHF. V usage is TRBV10-3 and J usage is TRBJ1-5, with TRBD1 as a possible D gene (6 bases). The CDR3 totals 14 residues. Per the germline V gene, CDR1 is ENHRY and CDR2 is SYGVKD. Trimming left V 6 bases short and J 5 bases short, with 14 bases between.

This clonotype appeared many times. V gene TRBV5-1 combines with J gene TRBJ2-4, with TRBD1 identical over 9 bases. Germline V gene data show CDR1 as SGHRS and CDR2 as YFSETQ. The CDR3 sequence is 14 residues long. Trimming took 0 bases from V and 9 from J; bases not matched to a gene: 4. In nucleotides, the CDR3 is TGCGCCAGCAGCTTGGTTGGGACAGGGTCCATTCAGTACTTC. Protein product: CASSLVGTGSIQYF.

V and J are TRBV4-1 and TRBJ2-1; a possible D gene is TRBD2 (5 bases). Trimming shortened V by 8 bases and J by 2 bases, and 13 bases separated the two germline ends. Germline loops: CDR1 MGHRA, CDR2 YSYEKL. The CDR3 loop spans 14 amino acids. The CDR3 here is CASQEKEAYNEQFF. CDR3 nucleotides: TGCGCCAGCCAGGAAAAGGAGGCCTACAATGAGCAGTTCTTC.

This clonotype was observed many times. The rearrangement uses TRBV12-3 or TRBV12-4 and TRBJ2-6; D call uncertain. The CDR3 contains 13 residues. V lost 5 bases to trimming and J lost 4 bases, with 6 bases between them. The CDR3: CASSPYGANVLTF. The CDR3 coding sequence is TGTGCCAGCAGTCCCTACGGGGCCAACGTCCTGACTTTC.

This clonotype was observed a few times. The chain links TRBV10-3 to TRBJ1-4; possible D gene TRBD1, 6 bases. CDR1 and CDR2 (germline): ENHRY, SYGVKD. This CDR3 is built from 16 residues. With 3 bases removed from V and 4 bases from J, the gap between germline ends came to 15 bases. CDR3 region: CAISDPRQAVNEKLFF. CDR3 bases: TGTGCCATCAGTGACCCTAGACAGGCGGTTAATGAAAAACTGTTTTTT.

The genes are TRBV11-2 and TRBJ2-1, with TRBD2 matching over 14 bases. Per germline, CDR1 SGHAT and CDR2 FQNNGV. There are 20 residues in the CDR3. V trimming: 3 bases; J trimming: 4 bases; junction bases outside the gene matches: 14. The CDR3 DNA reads TGTGCCAGCAGCTTGATACTGGCGGGACTAGCGGGAGAGAGGTACAATGAGCAGTTCTTC. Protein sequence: CASSLILAGLAGERYNEQFF.